This section outlines one T cell receptor (beta chain) sequence together with its context. In the original processing: For nucleated cells, counts were estimated from reference gene primer amplification. TCRdb's copy holds only in-frame clones and misses some; the assay was immunoSEQ multiplex PCR. V and J calls and clone size come straight from that table; D and trimming were deduced from the DNA. The sample carries more than 95,000 clones, approximately 88% recorded once. This sample was taken from a study of blood T cell repertoires in COVID-19. In the study overall: Samples representing acute and convalescent COVID-19 were sourced from the United States, Italy and Spain.

J was trimmed by 6 bases and V by 3 bases; bases with no gene match: 3. This CDR3 contains 15 residues. Germline CDR1 and CDR2: GTSNPN and SVGIG (reference sequence). The rearrangement uses TRBV30 and TRBJ1-6; 12 bases fit TRBD1. Sequenced: peripheral blood. This receptor was obtained from an older woman with acute or convalescent COVID-19. The CDR3 is CAWRGTGGPNSPLHF. The CDR3 DNA follows: TGTGCCTGGAGGGGGACAGGGGGCCCTAATTCACCCCTCCACTTT.